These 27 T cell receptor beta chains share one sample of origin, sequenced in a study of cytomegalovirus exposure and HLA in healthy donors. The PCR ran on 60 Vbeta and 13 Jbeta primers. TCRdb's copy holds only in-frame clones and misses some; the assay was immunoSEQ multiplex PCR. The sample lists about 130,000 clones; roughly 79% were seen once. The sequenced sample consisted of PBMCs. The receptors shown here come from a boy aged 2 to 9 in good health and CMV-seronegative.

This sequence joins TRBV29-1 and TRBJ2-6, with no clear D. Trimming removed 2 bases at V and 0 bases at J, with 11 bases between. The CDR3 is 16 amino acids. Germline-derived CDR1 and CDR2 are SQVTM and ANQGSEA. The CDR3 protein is CSVEIWANSGANVLTF. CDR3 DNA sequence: TGCAGCGTTGAAATTTGGGCCAACTCTGGGGCCAACGTCCTGACTTTC. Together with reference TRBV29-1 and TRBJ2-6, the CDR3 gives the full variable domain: SAVISQKPSRDICQRGTSLTIQCQVDSQVTMMFWYRQQPGQSLTLIATANQGSEATYESGFVIDKFPISRPNLTFSTLTVSNMSPEDSSIYLCSVEIWANSGANVLTFGAGSRLTVL.

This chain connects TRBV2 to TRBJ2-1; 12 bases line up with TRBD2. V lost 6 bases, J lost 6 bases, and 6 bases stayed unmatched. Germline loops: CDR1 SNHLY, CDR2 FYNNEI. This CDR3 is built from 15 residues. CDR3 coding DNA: TGTGCCAGCAGCGCGAGACTAGCGGGAGCCAATGAGCAGTTCTTC. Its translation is CASSARLAGANEQFF.

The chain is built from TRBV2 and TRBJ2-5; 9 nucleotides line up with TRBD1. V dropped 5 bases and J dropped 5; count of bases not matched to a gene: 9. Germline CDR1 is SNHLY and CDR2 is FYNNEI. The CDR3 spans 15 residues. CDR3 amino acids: CASSPDRGWGETQYF. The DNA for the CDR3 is TGTGCCAGCAGTCCGGACAGGGGTTGGGGCGAGACCCAGTACTTC.

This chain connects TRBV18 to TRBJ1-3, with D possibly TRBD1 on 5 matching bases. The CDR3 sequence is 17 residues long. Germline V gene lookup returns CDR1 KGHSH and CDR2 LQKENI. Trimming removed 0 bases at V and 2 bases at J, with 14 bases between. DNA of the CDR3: TGTGCCAGCTCACCACCTCCCGGGCGGGGGACTGGAAACACCATATATTTT. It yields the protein CASSPPPGRGTGNTIYF.

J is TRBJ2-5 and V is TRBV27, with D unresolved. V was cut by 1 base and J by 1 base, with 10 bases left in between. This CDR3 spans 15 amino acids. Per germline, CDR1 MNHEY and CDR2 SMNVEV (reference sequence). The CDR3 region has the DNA TGTGCCAGCAGTTTATTTGGGCAGACCCAAGAGACCCAGTACTTC. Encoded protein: CASSLFGQTQETQYF.

The CDR3 sequence is CASSEPAGGPGDTQYF. CDR3 bases: TGTGCCAGCAGTGAACCAGCGGGAGGGCCGGGAGATACGCAGTATTTT. This chain links TRBV6-1 with TRBJ2-3, with TRBD2 matching 10 bases. The CDR3 has 16 residues. Germline assignment: CDR1 MNHNS and CDR2 SASEGT. After removal of 2 bases from V and 5 bases from J, the junction contained 7 bases not matched to a gene.

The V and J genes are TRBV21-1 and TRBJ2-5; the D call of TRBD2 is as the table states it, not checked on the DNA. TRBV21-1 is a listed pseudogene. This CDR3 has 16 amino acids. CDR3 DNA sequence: TGTGCCAGCAGCAATTCGGAGGGCCTAGGTAAAGAGACCCAGTACTTC. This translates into CASSNSEGLGKETQYF.

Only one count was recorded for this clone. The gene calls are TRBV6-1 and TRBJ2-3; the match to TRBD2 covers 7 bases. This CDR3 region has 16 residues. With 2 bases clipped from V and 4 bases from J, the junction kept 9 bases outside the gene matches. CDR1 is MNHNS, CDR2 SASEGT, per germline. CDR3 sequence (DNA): TGTGCCAGCAGTGAATCTGGCGGGAGTGGGCCAGATACGCAGTATTTT. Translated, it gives CASSESGGSGPDTQYF.

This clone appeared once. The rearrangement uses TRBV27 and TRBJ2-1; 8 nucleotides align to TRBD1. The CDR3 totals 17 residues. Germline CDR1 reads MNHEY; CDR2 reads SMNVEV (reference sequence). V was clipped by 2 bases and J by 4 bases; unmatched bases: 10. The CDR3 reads CASSLRIEGDRYNEQFF. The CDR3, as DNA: TGTGCCAGCAGTTTAAGGATCGAGGGGGACAGGTACAATGAGCAGTTCTTC.

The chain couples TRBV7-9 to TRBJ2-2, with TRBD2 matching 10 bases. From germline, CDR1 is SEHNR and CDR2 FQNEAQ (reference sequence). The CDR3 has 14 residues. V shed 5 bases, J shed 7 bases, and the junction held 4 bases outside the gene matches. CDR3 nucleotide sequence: TGTGCCAGCAGCCTAATAGCGGGAGGCGGGGAGCTGTTTTTT. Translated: CASSLIAGGGELFF.

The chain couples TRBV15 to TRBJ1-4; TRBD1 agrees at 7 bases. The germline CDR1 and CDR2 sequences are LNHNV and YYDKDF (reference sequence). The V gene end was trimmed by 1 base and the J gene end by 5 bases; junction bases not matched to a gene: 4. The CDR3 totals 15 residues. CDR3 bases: TGTGCCACCAGCAGAGTACAGGGGAGAAATGAAAAACTGTTTTTT. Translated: CATSRVQGRNEKLFF.

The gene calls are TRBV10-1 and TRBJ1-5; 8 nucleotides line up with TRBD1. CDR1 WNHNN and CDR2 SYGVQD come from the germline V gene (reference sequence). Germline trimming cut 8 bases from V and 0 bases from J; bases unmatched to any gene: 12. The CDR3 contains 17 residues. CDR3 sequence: CASPTGTGTYSNQPQHF. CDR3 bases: TGCGCCAGCCCGACCGGGACAGGAACTTATAGCAATCAGCCCCAGCATTTT.

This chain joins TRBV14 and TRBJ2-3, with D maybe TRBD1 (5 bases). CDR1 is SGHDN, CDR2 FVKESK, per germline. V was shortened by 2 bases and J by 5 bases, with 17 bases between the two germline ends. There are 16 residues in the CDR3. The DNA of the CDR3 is TGTGCCAGCAGCCAAAGGGGCCCAGTAGGGATAGATACGCAGTATTTT. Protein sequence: CASSQRGPVGIDTQYF.

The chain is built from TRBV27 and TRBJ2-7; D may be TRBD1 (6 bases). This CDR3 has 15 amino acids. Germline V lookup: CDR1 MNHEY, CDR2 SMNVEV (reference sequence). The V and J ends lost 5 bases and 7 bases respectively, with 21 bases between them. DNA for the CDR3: TGTGCCAGCAGTCCCTGGACAGATACTCTTGGAGAGCAGTACTTC. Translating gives CASSPWTDTLGEQYF.

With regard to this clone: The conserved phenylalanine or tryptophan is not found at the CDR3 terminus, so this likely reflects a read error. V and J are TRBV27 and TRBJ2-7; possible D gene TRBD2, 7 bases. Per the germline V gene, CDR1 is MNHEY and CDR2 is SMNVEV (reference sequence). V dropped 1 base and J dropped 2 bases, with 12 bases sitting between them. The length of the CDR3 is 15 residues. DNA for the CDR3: TGTGCCAGCAGTTTATTAGGGGGGGCCCCCTACGAGCAGTACCTC. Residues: CASSLLGGAPYEQYL.

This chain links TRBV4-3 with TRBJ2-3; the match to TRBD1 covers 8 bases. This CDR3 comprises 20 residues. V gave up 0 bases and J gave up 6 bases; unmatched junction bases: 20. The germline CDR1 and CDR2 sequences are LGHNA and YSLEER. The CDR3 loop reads CASSQEGGRGQVGLADTQYF. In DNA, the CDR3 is TGCGCCAGCAGCCAAGAAGGCGGCAGGGGGCAGGTGGGCCTTGCGGATACGCAGTATTTT.

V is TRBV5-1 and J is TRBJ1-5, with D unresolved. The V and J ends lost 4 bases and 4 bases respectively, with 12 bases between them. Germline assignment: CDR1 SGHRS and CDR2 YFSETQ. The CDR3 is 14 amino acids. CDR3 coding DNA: TGCGCCAGCAGCCTCGACACGGGGAATCAGCCCCAGCATTTT. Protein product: CASSLDTGNQPQHF.

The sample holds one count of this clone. CDR3 sequence (DNA): TGTGCCAGTAGTATAAGAGGAGGGGCTGGGGCCAACGTCCTGACTTTC. The encoded protein is CASSIRGGAGANVLTF. The chain recombines TRBV19 with TRBJ2-6; maybe TRBD2 (6 bases). The germline V gene encodes CDR1 LNHDA and CDR2 SQIVND (reference sequence). The CDR3 is 16 residues long. V was cut by 2 bases and J by 2 bases, with 10 bases left in between. Full variable domain (remainder filled in from reference TRBV19 and TRBJ2-6): DGGITQSPKYLFRKEGQNVTLSCEQNLNHDAMYWYRQDPGQGLRLIYYSQIVNDFQKGDIAEGYSVSREKKESFPLTVTSAQKNPTAFYLCASSIRGGAGANVLTFGAGSRLTVL.

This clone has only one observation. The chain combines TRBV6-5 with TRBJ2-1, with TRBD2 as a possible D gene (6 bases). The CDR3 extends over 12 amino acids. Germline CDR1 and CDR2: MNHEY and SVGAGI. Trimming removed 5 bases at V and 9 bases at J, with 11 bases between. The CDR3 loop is CASSTWDFEQFF. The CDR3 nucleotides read TGTGCCAGCAGTACTTGGGACTTTGAGCAGTTCTTC.

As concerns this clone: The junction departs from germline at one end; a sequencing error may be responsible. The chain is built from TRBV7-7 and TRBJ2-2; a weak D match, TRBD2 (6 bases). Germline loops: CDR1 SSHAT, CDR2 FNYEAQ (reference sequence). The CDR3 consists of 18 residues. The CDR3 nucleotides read TGTGCTAGCAGCTTAACGCCTTTAGCGGAGGGAAACACCGGGGAGCTGTTTTTT. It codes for CASSLTPLAEGNTGELFF.

CDR3 sequence (DNA): TGTGCCAGCAGTGAAAGACAGGGGCACTATGGCTACACCTTC. Its protein is CASSERQGHYGYTF. The chain carries TRBV6-1 and TRBJ1-2; 8 positions agree with TRBD1. The V gene's germline CDR1 is MNHNS and CDR2 SASEGT. The CDR3 is made up of 14 amino acids. V lost 2 bases and J lost 3; bases outside the gene matches: 2.

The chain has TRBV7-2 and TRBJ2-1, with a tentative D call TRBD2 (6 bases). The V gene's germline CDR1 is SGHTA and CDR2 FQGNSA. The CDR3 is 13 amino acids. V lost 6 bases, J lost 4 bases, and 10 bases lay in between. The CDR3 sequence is CASRRRGYNEQFF. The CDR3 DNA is TGTGCCAGCAGGCGTCGGGGGTACAATGAGCAGTTCTTC.

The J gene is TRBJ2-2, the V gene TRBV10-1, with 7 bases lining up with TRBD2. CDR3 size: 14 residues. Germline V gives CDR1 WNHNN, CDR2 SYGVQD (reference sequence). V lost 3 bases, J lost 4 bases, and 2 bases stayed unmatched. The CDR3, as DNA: TGCGCCAGCAGTGACCCTAGCGGCACCGGGGAGCTGTTTTTT. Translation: CASSDPSGTGELFF.

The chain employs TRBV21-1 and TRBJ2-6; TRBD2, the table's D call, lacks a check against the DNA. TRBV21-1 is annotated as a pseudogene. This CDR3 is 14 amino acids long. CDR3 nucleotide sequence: TGTGCCAGCAGCAAACGGGGTAGCGCCAACGTCCTGACTTTC. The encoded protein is CASSKRGSANVLTF.

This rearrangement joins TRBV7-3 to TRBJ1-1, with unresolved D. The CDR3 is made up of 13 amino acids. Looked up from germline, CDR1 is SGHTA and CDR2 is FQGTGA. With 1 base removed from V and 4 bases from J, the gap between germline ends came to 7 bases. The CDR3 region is CASSLSLSTEAFF. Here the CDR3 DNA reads TGTGCCAGCAGCTTAAGTTTGAGCACTGAAGCTTTCTTT. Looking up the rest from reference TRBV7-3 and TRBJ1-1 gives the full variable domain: GAGVSQTPSNKVTEKGKYVELRCDPISGHTALYWYRQSLGQGPEFLIYFQGTGAADDSGLPNDRFFAVRPEGSVSTLKIQRTERGDSAVYLCASSLSLSTEAFFGQGTRLTVV.

DNA for the CDR3: TGTGCCAGCAGATCTCCCATGGCTAGCGGGAACACCGGGGAGCTGTTTTTT. Its translation is CASRSPMASGNTGELFF. V is TRBV7-9 and J is TRBJ2-2; 7 bases map to TRBD2. V lost 6 bases and J lost 1; bases outside the gene matches: 11. Germline V gene lookup returns CDR1 SEHNR and CDR2 FQNEAQ (reference sequence). The CDR3 is 17 amino acids.

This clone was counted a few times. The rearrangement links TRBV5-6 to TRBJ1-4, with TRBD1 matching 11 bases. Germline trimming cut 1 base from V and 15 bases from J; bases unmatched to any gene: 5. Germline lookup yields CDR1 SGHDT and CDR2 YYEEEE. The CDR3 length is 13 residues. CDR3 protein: CASSLTRGQGVFF. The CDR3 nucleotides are TGTGCCAGCAGCTTGACCCGGGGACAGGGGGTGTTTTTT. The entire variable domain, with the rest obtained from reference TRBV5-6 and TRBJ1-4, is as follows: DAGVTQSPTHLIKTRGQQVTLRCSPKSGHDTVSWYQQALGQGPQFIFQYYEEEERQRGNFPDRFSGHQFPNYSSELNVNALLLGDSALYLCASSLTRGQGVFFGSGTQLSVL.